The 16 T cell receptor beta chains in this list originate from one sample, sequenced in a study of post-analysis software for immune sequencing data. Study-level points and caveats: In patients, TRBV5-6, TRBV5-1 and TRBV20-1 belonged to five or six TRBV segments found more frequently than in controls.

Unique molecular identifiers tagged the TCR beta cDNA libraries. TCRdb recomputed calls from the PCR reads with MiXCR, one row per CDR3 protein. The table shows approximately 730,000 distinct CDR3 sequences, with 30% occurring only once. No antigens are known for them. Sample: blood. These receptor sequences come from a girl aged 10 to 17 with multiple sclerosis.

This chain joins TRBV6-1 and TRBJ2-2; D perhaps matches TRBD2 (5 bases). Deletions cut 8 bases from V and 1 base from J, with 11 bases between. The CDR3 consists of 14 residues. CDR1 MNHNS and CDR2 SASEGT come from the germline V gene. CDR3: CASRTRGNTGELFF. The CDR3 DNA sequence: TGTGCCAGCCGGACCCGGGGGAACACCGGGGAGCTGTTTTTT.

Only a few counts were recorded for this clonotype. The V gene is TRBV3-1, the J gene TRBJ2-7, with D possibly matching TRBD1 (6 bases). From germline, CDR1 is LGHDT and CDR2 YNNKEL (reference sequence). CDR3 size: 13 residues. V was cut by 4 bases and J by 3 bases, with 10 bases left in between. The CDR3 nucleotides are TGTGCCAGCAGCCTTACAGGGTTCTACGAGCAGTACTTC. It specifies CASSLTGFYEQYF.

The rearrangement uses TRBV28 and TRBJ2-5; D is perhaps TRBD1 or TRBD2 (6 bases each). TRBJ2-7 matches the DNA end more closely, so the J call is doubtful. The CDR3 spans 14 residues. Looked up from germline, CDR1 is MDHEN and CDR2 is SYDVKM. CDR3 region: CASSLGLRGREQYF. In DNA form, the CDR3 reads TGTGCCAGCAGTTTAGGCTTACGGGGGCGCGAGCAGTACTTC.

Regarding this clonotype: As the CDR3 is not closed by the conserved phenylalanine or tryptophan, this likely results from a read error. This chain uses TRBV4-1 with TRBJ1-5, with 8 bases aligning to TRBD1. Germline values: CDR1 MGHRA, CDR2 YSYEKL. The CDR3 is 16 residues long. J lost 7 bases, V lost 0 bases, and 8 bases had no gene match. CDR3 sequence: CASSQEGQVFVQPQHL. CDR3 coding DNA: TGCGCCAGCAGCCAAGAGGGACAGGTCTTCGTACAGCCCCAGCATTTG.

The rearrangement joins TRBV10-3 to TRBJ2-4; perhaps D is TRBD1 or TRBD2 (5 bases each). Germline-derived CDR1 and CDR2 are ENHRY and SYGVKD. Trimming pared 6 bases from V and 10 bases from J, leaving 16 bases between. The CDR3 loop spans 13 amino acids. The CDR3 reads CAIREDRDEIQYF. The CDR3 coding sequence is TGTGCCATCAGGGAGGACCGGGACGAGATTCAGTACTTC.

V usage is TRBV7-9 and J usage is TRBJ2-1, with D perhaps being TRBD1 or TRBD2 (6 bases each). The CDR3 is 17 residues long. The V gene's germline CDR1 is SEHNR and CDR2 FQNEAQ (reference sequence). V lost 10 bases and J 2 bases, leaving 24 bases between the germline ends. The CDR3 bases are TGTGCCATCGACGAACGGTGGGGGGCGGGTACCTACAATGAGCAGTTCTTC. It encodes CAIDERWGAGTYNEQFF.

This rearrangement joins TRBV7-9 to TRBJ1-5, with D perhaps matching TRBD1 (5 bases). The CDR3 runs 14 residues. V lost 5 bases, J lost 0 bases, and 8 bases lay in between. CDR1 is SEHNR and CDR2 is FQNEAQ in the germline V gene (reference sequence). The CDR3 reads CASSDSHSNQPQHF. DNA of the CDR3: TGTGCCAGCAGCGACAGCCATAGCAATCAGCCCCAGCATTTT.

This clonotype has a count of ten or more. An end of the junction differs from the germline gene, which may be a read error. The chain combines TRBV5-1 with TRBJ2-1; D gene unclear. CDR1 is SGHRS, CDR2 YFSETQ, per germline. The CDR3 is 15 amino acids. The CDR3 DNA reads TGTGCCAGCAGCTTAGCCCGAGGTAGCTACAATGAGCAGTTCTTC. Residues: CASSLARGSYNEQFF.

V and J are TRBV24-1 and TRBJ1-4, with D tentatively TRBD1 (6 bases). From germline, CDR1 is KGHDR and CDR2 SFDVKD. The V and J ends lost 7 bases and 3 bases respectively, with 14 bases between them. The CDR3 contains 15 residues. The CDR3 loop reads CATSETGHPNEKLFF. As DNA, the CDR3 is TGTGCCACCAGCGAAACAGGGCATCCTAATGAAAAACTGTTTTTT.

This clonotype showed up just a few times. The chain is built from TRBV20-1 and TRBJ2-5; TRBD1 is a possible D gene (5 bases). Germline V gene data show CDR1 as DFQATT and CDR2 as SNEGSKA (reference sequence). The ends were cut back, 6 bases at V and 2 bases at J, with 13 bases in the middle. There are 13 residues in the CDR3. Here the CDR3 reads CSARWAGQETQYF. In DNA, the CDR3 is TGCAGTGCCCGGTGGGCAGGGCAAGAGACCCAGTACTTC.

The chain couples TRBV29-1 to TRBJ2-1; D ambiguous. Between the trimmed V and J ends, which lost 2 bases and 10 bases, there was a span of 15 bases. The germline V gene has CDR1 SQVTM and CDR2 ANQGSEA. This CDR3 contains 13 residues. CDR3 in amino acids: CSVEFPGLREQFF. CDR3 DNA: TGCAGCGTTGAATTTCCCGGATTACGGGAGCAGTTCTTC.

This clonotype appeared a few times. CDR3 DNA: TGCAGTGCCCCGGACAAGCGACCGGATACGCAGTATTTT. Its protein product is CSAPDKRPDTQYF. The chain is built from TRBV20-1 and TRBJ2-3; TRBD1 is a possible D gene (5 bases). The CDR3 is 13 residues long. Germline V CDR1 and CDR2: DFQATT, SNEGSKA (reference sequence). V dropped 6 bases and J dropped 6 bases, with 16 bases sitting between them.

The V call is TRBV28, the J call TRBJ2-4, with 8 bases fitting TRBD1. J was trimmed by 13 bases and V by 5 bases; bases with no gene match: 19. CDR3 length: 16 amino acids. Germline V CDR1 and CDR2: MDHEN, SYDVKM. The CDR3 reads CASSPYQSDRGYGQYF. In nucleotides, the CDR3 is TGTGCCAGCAGTCCGTACCAGTCTGACAGGGGCTACGGGCAGTACTTC.

This chain uses TRBV14 with TRBJ1-1, with D perhaps TRBD1 (5 bases). V gave up 4 bases and J gave up 0 bases, with 12 bases separating them. This CDR3 contains 15 residues. Looked up from germline, CDR1 is SGHDN and CDR2 is FVKESK. The CDR3 is CASSRVGGLNTEAFF. In DNA form, the CDR3 reads TGTGCCAGCAGCCGGGTTGGGGGTTTGAACACTGAAGCTTTCTTT.

V and J are TRBV6-1 and TRBJ2-1; D not resolved. This CDR3 has 17 amino acids. Deletions cut 7 bases from V and 4 bases from J, with 23 bases between. Germline-derived CDR1 and CDR2 are MNHNS and SASEGT. The CDR3 loop is CASIPRWAAKRYNEQFF. In DNA form, the CDR3 reads TGTGCCAGCATCCCACGCTGGGCCGCAAAGAGGTACAATGAGCAGTTCTTC.

The CDR3 nucleotides are TGCAGTGCATCCAGGCGGCAGAATAGCAATCAGCCCCAGCATTTT. The encoded protein is CSASRRQNSNQPQHF. This chain connects TRBV20-1 to TRBJ1-5; unclear D gene. CDR3 length equals 15 residues. Germline CDR1 DFQATT, CDR2 SNEGSKA (reference sequence). The V gene lost 6 bases and the J gene lost 0 bases, with 15 bases spanning the gap.